This T cell receptor (beta chain) is from a study of blood T cell repertoires in COVID-19. Generated by immunoSEQ multiplex PCR, the TCRdb table keeps only in-frame clones and is missing some. The sample contains over 150,000 clones, 76% of which appear only once. J was trimmed by 4 bases and V by 7 bases; bases with no gene match: 10. The CDR3 length is 16 residues. CDR1 SEHNR and CDR2 FQNEAQ come from the germline V gene (reference sequence). Sequencing input: peripheral blood. The receptor comes from an elderly woman with acute or convalescent COVID-19. The chain carries TRBV7-9 and TRBJ2-2; 9 bases line up with TRBD2. In nucleotides, the CDR3 is TGTGCCAGCACCACCTCTGGGCGGGGGGGCACCGGGGAGCTGTTTTTT. It specifies CASTTSGRGGTGELFF.